Listed here are 27 T cell receptor beta chains from one sample, sequenced in a study of cytomegalovirus exposure and HLA in healthy donors. Vbeta (60) and Jbeta (13) primers were used in the PCR. Libraries were prepared by immunoSEQ multiplex PCR; TCRdb keeps only in-frame clonotypes and omits some of them. The table includes over 150,000 clones, roughly 80% detected once. The sequenced sample consisted of PBMCs. The receptors originated from a middle-aged man in good health and CMV-seropositive.

This chain joins TRBV14 and TRBJ1-2, with unresolved D. Trimming removed 2 bases from V and 4 bases from J, with 8 bases in between. CDR1 and CDR2 (germline): SGHDN, FVKESK. CDR3 length equals 13 residues. The CDR3, as DNA: TGTGCCAGCAGCCAAACTGGGAGCTATGGCTACACCTTC. It is translated as CASSQTGSYGYTF.

The rearrangement uses TRBV7-9 and TRBJ1-1; 10 bases fit TRBD1. Germline CDR1 SEHNR, CDR2 FQNEAQ (reference sequence). V shed 5 bases, J shed 6 bases, and the junction held 6 bases outside the gene matches. This CDR3 spans 14 amino acids. Here the CDR3 reads CASSNQGTGAEAFF. The CDR3 region has the DNA TGTGCCAGCAGCAACCAGGGGACAGGGGCTGAAGCTTTCTTT.

The V call is TRBV5-1, the J call TRBJ2-1; TRBD2 matches 9 bases. Germline lookup yields CDR1 SGHRS and CDR2 YFSETQ. There are 15 residues in the CDR3. J was trimmed by 1 base and V by 4 bases; bases with no gene match: 3. The CDR3 bases are TGCGCCAGCAGCGCTACTAGCGGGTCCTACAATGAGCAGTTCTTC. This translates into CASSATSGSYNEQFF.

Of note for this clone: The identical CDR3 is also encoded by other nucleotide sequences in the sample. This chain connects TRBV7-2 to TRBJ1-5, with 10 bases fitting TRBD1. After removal of 2 bases from V and 5 bases from J, the junction contained 3 bases not matched to a gene. The CDR3 runs to 15 residues. Per the germline V gene, CDR1 is SGHTA and CDR2 is FQGNSA. The CDR3 coding sequence is TGTGCCAGCAGCTTAAGGACAGGGGGAGATCAGCCCCAGCATTTT. Translating gives CASSLRTGGDQPQHF.

This rearrangement joins TRBV5-1 to TRBJ1-2, with D possibly TRBD1 on 6 matching bases. V shed 2 bases and J shed 1 base, with 12 bases lying between them. The CDR3 has 15 residues. Germline V gene data show CDR1 as SGHRS and CDR2 as YFSETQ. The chain's CDR3 is CASSLIRGDNYGYTF. The DNA of the CDR3 is TGCGCCAGCAGCTTAATCAGGGGTGATAACTATGGCTACACCTTC.

This clone was counted a single time. J is TRBJ2-2 and V is TRBV7-3, with D unresolved. The CDR3 sequence is 13 residues long. Per the germline V gene, CDR1 is SGHTA and CDR2 is FQGTGA. Trimming took off 5 bases at V and 5 bases at J, with 9 bases between the two ends. The CDR3 DNA reads as TGTGCCAGCAGCCCACTCAGGACCGGGGAGCTGTTTTTT. Residues: CASSPLRTGELFF.

The V call is TRBV10-3, the J call TRBJ1-1, with a tentative D call TRBD1 (5 bases). Germline CDR1 is ENHRY and CDR2 is SYGVKD. The V end was cut by 8 bases, the J end by 0 bases, with 16 bases between. CDR3 length: 15 amino acids. CDR3 nucleotides: TGTGCCATCGGTTCGGCAGGGTCAATGAACACTGAAGCTTTCTTT. Amino acid sequence: CAIGSAGSMNTEAFF.

Concerning this clone itself: One end of the junction fails to match germline, which may point to a read error. The V gene is TRBV7-7, the J gene TRBJ2-7, with 9 bases identical to TRBD1. Germline CDR1 reads SSHAT; CDR2 reads FNYEAQ (reference sequence). This CDR3 comprises 13 residues. CDR3 in amino acids: CASSAGQGGEQYF. The DNA of the CDR3 is TGTGCTAGCAGCGCGGGACAGGGTGGCGAGCAGTACTTC.

The gene calls are TRBV7-3 and TRBJ2-2, with 8 nucleotides matching TRBD2. The CDR3 runs 15 residues. Trimming cost V 5 bases and J 2 bases; bases outside gene matches: 4. CDR1 SGHTA and CDR2 FQGTGA come from the germline V gene. CDR3 bases: TGTGCCAGCAGCCGCGCGGGGGGCAACACCGGGGAGCTGTTTTTT. Translating it yields CASSRAGGNTGELFF.

The chain recombines TRBV9 with TRBJ2-3, with D maybe TRBD1 (6 bases). With 0 bases removed from V and 4 bases from J, the gap between germline ends came to 15 bases. Germline CDR1 SGDLS, CDR2 YYNGEE. The CDR3 runs to 16 residues. CDR3 nucleotides: TGTGCCAGCAGCGTAGTTGGACAGCCTAGGGCAGATACGCAGTATTTT. This codes for CASSVVGQPRADTQYF.

The rearrangement joins TRBV28 to TRBJ1-2; 7 bases match TRBD1. Germline CDR1 and CDR2: MDHEN and SYDVKM. CDR3 length equals 14 residues. V lost 5 bases to trimming and J lost 6 bases; unmatched junction nucleotides: 9. The CDR3 sequence: CASSGRQGEDGYTF. The CDR3 region has the DNA TGTGCCAGCAGTGGCCGACAGGGAGAGGATGGCTACACCTTC.

V gene TRBV4-2 combines with J gene TRBJ2-2; the D gene is possibly TRBD2 (5 bases). The V gene lost 6 bases and the J gene lost 7 bases, with 24 bases spanning the gap. This CDR3 region has 17 residues. Germline V gene data show CDR1 as LGHNA and CDR2 as YNFKEQ. As DNA, the CDR3 is TGTGCCAGCAGTCAAACCTCCCCGGGATCGATGGGCGGGGAGCTGTTTTTT. Translating gives CASSQTSPGSMGGELFF.

V usage is TRBV30 and J usage is TRBJ1-4; D might be TRBD1 (6 bases). V lost 0 bases, J lost 8 bases, and 13 bases lay in between. The CDR3 totals 14 residues. The germline V gene has CDR1 GTSNPN and CDR2 SVGIG (reference sequence). CDR3 sequence reads: CAWSVGAREEKLFF. The CDR3 DNA follows: TGTGCCTGGAGTGTGGGGGCGCGAGAGGAAAAACTGTTTTTT.

The rearrangement uses TRBV4-2 and TRBJ1-2; 8 positions match TRBD1. CDR3 size: 15 residues. The J segment lost 5 bases and the V segment lost 4 bases, leaving 9 bases of the junction unmatched. Germline V gene data show CDR1 as LGHNA and CDR2 as YNFKEQ. The CDR3 DNA is TGTGCCAGCAGCCCCTGCGACAGGGGATTTTATGGCTACACCTTC. Translation gives CASSPCDRGFYGYTF.

This clone was seen just once. The same CDR3 also results from other DNA sequences found in this sample. The chain links TRBV5-5 to TRBJ1-5; 8 positions agree with TRBD1. The CDR3 length is 14 residues. The J segment lost 7 bases and the V segment lost 0 bases, leaving 3 bases of the junction unmatched. Germline V CDR1 and CDR2: SGHKS, YYEKEE (reference sequence). CDR3 in amino acids: CASSLGQGRQPQHF. The CDR3 nucleotides are TGTGCCAGCAGCTTGGGACAGGGGAGACAGCCCCAGCATTTT.

The CDR3 nucleotides are TGTGCCAGCAGCGCCAGACAGGACACCGTCTCTGGGGCCAACGTCCTGACTTTC. This codes for CASSARQDTVSGANVLTF. The genes are TRBV11-2 and TRBJ2-6, with D possibly being TRBD1 (6 bases). The germline CDR1 and CDR2 sequences are SGHAT and FQNNGV. The CDR3 runs 18 residues. Trimming took off 5 bases at V and 0 bases at J, with 17 bases between the two ends. Full variable domain (remainder filled in from reference TRBV11-2 and TRBJ2-6): EAGVAQSPRYKIIEKRQSVAFWCNPISGHATLYWYQQILGQGPKLLIQFQNNGVVDDSQLPKDRFSAERLKGVDSTLKIQPAKLEDSAVYLCASSARQDTVSGANVLTFGAGSRLTVL.

This chain connects TRBV28 to TRBJ1-2; 7 bases are shared with TRBD1. This CDR3 contains 18 residues. The V gene's germline CDR1 is MDHEN and CDR2 SYDVKM. Unmatched junction bases numbered 19, after V lost 1 base and J lost 8 bases. CDR3 sequence (DNA): TGTGCCAGCAGTTTATACTCCGGGACAGATATCTTCATCGGGGGCTACACCTTC. It codes for CASSLYSGTDIFIGGYTF.

DNA for the CDR3: TGTGCCAGCAGTTTCTCCTTGGGGGGGTCACCCCTCCACTTT. This codes for CASSFSLGGSPLHF. The rearrangement joins TRBV28 to TRBJ1-6; D may be TRBD1 (5 bases). With 3 bases removed from V and 10 bases from J, the gap between germline ends came to 13 bases. The CDR3 extends over 14 amino acids. Germline CDR1 is MDHEN and CDR2 is SYDVKM.

Only a few counts were recorded for this clone. The V and J genes are TRBV6-1 and TRBJ1-2; 9 bases align to TRBD1. Germline-derived CDR1 and CDR2 are MNHNS and SASEGT. The CDR3 is 16 amino acids. J lost 0 bases, V lost 3 bases, and 5 bases had no gene match. CDR3 sequence reads: CASSDPGTGTNYGYTF. Here the CDR3 DNA reads TGTGCCAGCAGTGATCCCGGGACAGGGACTAACTATGGCTACACCTTC.

This clone appeared once. This chain connects TRBV28 to TRBJ2-3; 8 bases align to TRBD2. Germline values: CDR1 MDHEN, CDR2 SYDVKM. The trim removed 9 bases at V and 0 bases at J, leaving 2 bases unmatched. This CDR3 is built from 13 residues. CDR3 DNA: TGTGCCAGTATAGCGGGGAGCACAGATACGCAGTATTTT. Its translation: CASIAGSTDTQYF.

V and J are TRBV6-5 and TRBJ2-1; possible D gene TRBD1, 6 bases. The CDR3 is 15 residues long. The V gene lost 6 bases and the J gene lost 4 bases, with 16 bases spanning the gap. Germline assignment: CDR1 MNHEY and CDR2 SVGAGI. As DNA, the CDR3 is TGTGCCAGCAGGAGGGATGGGGGCCCATACAATGAGCAGTTCTTC. Its translation is CASRRDGGPYNEQFF.

The chain links TRBV30 to TRBJ1-3, with D possibly TRBD1 on 6 matching bases. CDR3 length: 15 amino acids. Trimming took off 3 bases at V and 0 bases at J, with 12 bases between the two ends. Germline CDR1 reads GTSNPN; CDR2 reads SVGIG (reference sequence). CDR3 DNA: TGTGCCTGGAGCACAGGGTCAGGCTCTGGAAACACCATATATTTT. It is translated as CAWSTGSGSGNTIYF.

The chain couples TRBV2 to TRBJ2-4; weak D call: TRBD2 (6 bases). From germline, CDR1 is SNHLY and CDR2 FYNNEI. This CDR3 contains 13 residues. V was shortened by 6 bases and J by 0 bases, with 6 bases between the two germline ends. CDR3 in amino acids: CASSGGAKNIQYF. For the CDR3, the DNA is TGTGCCAGCAGCGGGGGAGCCAAAAACATTCAGTACTTC.

The chain carries TRBV2 and TRBJ1-1; 9 bases agree with TRBD1. J lost 5 bases, V lost 3 bases, and 16 bases had no gene match. The CDR3 covers 18 residues. Germline loops: CDR1 SNHLY, CDR2 FYNNEI. CDR3 sequence reads: CASSDKVGDRVYYTEAFF. Here the CDR3 DNA reads TGTGCCAGCAGTGATAAAGTGGGGGACAGGGTCTATTATACTGAAGCTTTCTTT.

This clone occurred once. The chain is built from TRBV6-5 and TRBJ2-7; 8 bases align to TRBD2. The germline V gene encodes CDR1 MNHEY and CDR2 SVGAGI. The CDR3 runs 15 residues. The J segment lost 6 bases and the V segment lost 6 bases, leaving 13 bases of the junction unmatched. The CDR3, as DNA: TGTGCCAGCAGGGATCCAGGCGGGGGGACCGGCGAGCAGTACTTC. Its protein product is CASRDPGGGTGEQYF.

V usage is TRBV10-3 and J usage is TRBJ1-2; no reliable D call. Germline V gene lookup returns CDR1 ENHRY and CDR2 SYGVKD. Trimming removed 8 bases from V and 0 bases from J, with 4 bases in between. This CDR3 has 11 amino acids. The CDR3 bases are TGTGCCATCCAGACTAACTATGGCTACACCTTC. It codes for CAIQTNYGYTF.

The chain links TRBV29-1 to TRBJ1-1; 7 positions agree with TRBD1. The CDR3 loop spans 14 amino acids. Germline lookup yields CDR1 SQVTM and CDR2 ANQGSEA. The V segment lost 7 bases and the J segment 4 bases; nucleotides outside the gene matches: 12. Here the CDR3 reads CSADRAGVVTEAFF. The CDR3 DNA is TGCAGCGCCGACAGGGCCGGAGTTGTCACTGAAGCTTTCTTT.